Included here is one T cell receptor (beta chain) sequence, with context. The data derive from a study of T cells in localized non-small cell lung cancer. Some clones are missing from TCRdb's copy, which holds only in-frame ones; the method was immunoSEQ multiplex PCR. The sample consists of roughly 38,000 clones, roughly 88% of them appearing once. Trimming left V 0 bases short and J 5 bases short, with 10 bases between. The CDR3 length is 13 residues. CDR1 and CDR2 from the germline V gene are GTSNPN and SVGIG (reference sequence). The sequence was collected from a woman aged 35 to 69 with stage I lung adenocarcinoma. This chain joins TRBV30 and TRBJ1-1; D is undetermined. This specimen was peripheral blood, taken before any cancer treatment. The CDR3 region is CAWSVGSRTEAFF. CDR3 bases: TGTGCCTGGAGTGTCGGATCCCGGACTGAAGCTTTCTTT.